This T cell receptor (beta chain) is drawn from a study of blood T cells in healthy people across ages. Trimming took off 4 bases at V and 5 bases at J, with 17 bases between the two ends. Germline V CDR1 and CDR2: SQVTM, ANQGSEA. The CDR3 runs 14 residues. A remark on this clonotype: Its antigen is unknown.

Sample-barcoded 5' priming and a J-beta primer mix drove a second PCR of roughly 7 to 11 cycles. All cDNA molecules were each tagged by a template-switch adaptor with 12 random nucleotides. A single record per CDR3 protein comes from TCRdb applying MiXCR to the 5' RACE reads. The sample lists 1,500,000 or so distinct CDR3 sequences, 59% occurring once. Study-wide points: PBMCs left unsorted prevented a conclusive naive versus antigen-experienced comparison. Age advanced and TCR beta diversity per million T cells fell, roughly linearly. Comparison with aged donors showed that long-lived donors had more naive CD4+ cells and higher diversity.

The rearrangement uses TRBV29-1 and TRBJ1-2; D not resolved. The receptor's source is a man between 18 and 29 years old in good health. The sequenced sample consisted of blood. The CDR3 loop is CSVGPDLFPYGYTF. Written as DNA, the CDR3 is TGCAGCGTTGGCCCCGACCTCTTTCCTTATGGCTACACCTTC.